The 5 T cell receptor beta chains below all came from one sample that was sequenced in a study of patients and donors after allogeneic stem cell transplantation. One entry per CDR3 protein, called by TCRdb with MiXCR from the RT-PCR reads. There are 900,000 to 1,000,000 distinct CDR3 sequences in the sample; more than 15% occur only once, and about 6% lies in the top ten. The specimen sequenced was blood, either unsorted or a sorted T cell fraction (not recorded which). Every receptor here comes from a human donor who was either an allogeneic HSCT recipient or a stem cell or donor lymphocyte infusion donor (not recorded which). It is not recorded whose cells these are; they may come from a transplant donor.

V and J are TRBV29-1 and TRBJ1-1, with 7 bases lining up with TRBD1. This CDR3 region has 12 residues. V was clipped by 5 bases and J by 2 bases; unmatched bases: 2. CDR1 is SQVTM, CDR2 ANQGSEA, per germline. CDR3 residues: CSVHRGNTEAFF. The CDR3 region has the DNA TGCAGCGTTCACAGGGGTAACACTGAAGCTTTCTTT.

The chain joins TRBV4-2 to TRBJ2-1; possibly TRBD2 for D (6 bases). Germline-derived CDR1 and CDR2 are LGHNA and YNFKEQ. The CDR3 has 16 residues. Deletions cut 1 base from V and 2 bases from J, with 12 bases between. CDR3: CASSQVTGVAYNEQFF. CDR3 DNA: TGTGCCAGCAGCCAAGTAACGGGAGTCGCCTACAATGAGCAGTTCTTC.

The gene calls are TRBV4-1 and TRBJ2-7; D gene ambiguous. Trimming took off 0 bases at V and 3 bases at J, with 6 bases between the two ends. This CDR3 comprises 13 residues. Per the germline V gene, CDR1 is MGHRA and CDR2 is YSYEKL. The CDR3, as DNA: TGCGCCAGCAGCCAAGATTGGAACTACGAGCAGTACTTC. It yields the protein CASSQDWNYEQYF.

This chain uses TRBV10-3 with TRBJ1-5; no clear D gene. Germline CDR1 is ENHRY and CDR2 is SYGVKD. The CDR3 contains 14 residues. V lost 6 bases to trimming and J lost 2 bases, with 11 bases between them. The CDR3 protein is CAIRQPGGNQPQHF. CDR3 sequence (DNA): TGTGCCATCAGGCAGCCGGGTGGCAATCAGCCCCAGCATTTT.

At least ten counts were recorded for this clonotype. This chain joins TRBV29-1 and TRBJ2-1; 8 bases are a match to TRBD2. Germline assignment: CDR1 SQVTM and CDR2 ANQGSEA. CDR3 length: 13 residues. The CDR3 sequence is CSRTSGQGNEQFF. The CDR3 nucleotides read TGCAGTCGAACTAGCGGTCAAGGGAATGAGCAGTTCTTC.